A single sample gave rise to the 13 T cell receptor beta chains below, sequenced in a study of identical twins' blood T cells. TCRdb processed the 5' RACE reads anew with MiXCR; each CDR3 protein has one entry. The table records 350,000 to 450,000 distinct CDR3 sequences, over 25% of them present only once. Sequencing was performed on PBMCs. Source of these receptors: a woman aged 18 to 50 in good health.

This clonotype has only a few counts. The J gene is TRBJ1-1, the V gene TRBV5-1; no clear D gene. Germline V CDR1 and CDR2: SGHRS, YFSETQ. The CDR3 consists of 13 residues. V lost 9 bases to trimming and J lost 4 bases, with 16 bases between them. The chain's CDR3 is CATRRDGGTEAFF. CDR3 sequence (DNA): TGCGCCACCCGGAGAGACGGCGGCACTGAAGCTTTCTTT.

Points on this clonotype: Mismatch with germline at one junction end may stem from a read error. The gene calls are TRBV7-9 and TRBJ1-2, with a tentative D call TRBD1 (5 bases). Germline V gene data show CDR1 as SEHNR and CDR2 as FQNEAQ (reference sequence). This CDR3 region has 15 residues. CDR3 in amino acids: CASSLDRSYNYGCTF. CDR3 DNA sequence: TGTGCCAGCAGCTTAGACAGGTCATACAACTATGGCTGCACCTTC.

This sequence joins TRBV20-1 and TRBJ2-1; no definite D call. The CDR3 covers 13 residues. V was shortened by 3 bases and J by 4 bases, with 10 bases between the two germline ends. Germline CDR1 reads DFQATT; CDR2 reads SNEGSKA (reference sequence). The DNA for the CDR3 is TGCAGTGCTAGTGAAACGGATTACAATGAGCAGTTCTTC. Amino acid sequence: CSASETDYNEQFF.

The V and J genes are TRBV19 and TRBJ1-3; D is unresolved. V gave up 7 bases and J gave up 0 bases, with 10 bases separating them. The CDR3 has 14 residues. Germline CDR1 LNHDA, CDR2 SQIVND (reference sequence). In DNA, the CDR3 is TGTGCCAGTAAGATACTTATCTCTGGAAACACCATATATTTT. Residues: CASKILISGNTIYF.

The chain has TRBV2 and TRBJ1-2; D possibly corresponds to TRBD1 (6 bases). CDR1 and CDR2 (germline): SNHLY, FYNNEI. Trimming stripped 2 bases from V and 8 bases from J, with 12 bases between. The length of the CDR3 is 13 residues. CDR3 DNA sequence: TGTGCCAGCAGTGAACAAAACAGGGACGGCTACACCTTC. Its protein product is CASSEQNRDGYTF.

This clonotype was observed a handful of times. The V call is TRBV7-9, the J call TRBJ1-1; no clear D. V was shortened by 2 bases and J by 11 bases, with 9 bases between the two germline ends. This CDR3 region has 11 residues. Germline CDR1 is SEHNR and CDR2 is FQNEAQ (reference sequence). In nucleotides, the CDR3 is TGTGCCAGCAGCTTACCTATTACGGCTTTCTTT. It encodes CASSLPITAFF.

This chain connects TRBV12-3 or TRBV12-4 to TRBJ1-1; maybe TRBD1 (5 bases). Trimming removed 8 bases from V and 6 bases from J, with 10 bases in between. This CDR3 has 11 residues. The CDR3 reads CASGVGAEAFF. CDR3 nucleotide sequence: TGTGCCAGCGGGGTGGGGGCTGAAGCTTTCTTT.

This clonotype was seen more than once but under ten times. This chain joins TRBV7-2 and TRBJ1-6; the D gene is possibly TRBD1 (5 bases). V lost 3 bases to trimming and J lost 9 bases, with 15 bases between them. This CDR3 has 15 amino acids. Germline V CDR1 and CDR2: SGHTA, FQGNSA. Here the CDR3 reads CASSLGPSGGSPLHF. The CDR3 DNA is TGTGCCAGCAGCTTGGGCCCATCTGGGGGTTCACCCCTCCACTTT.

CDR3 protein: CSVEGRVNEQFF. The CDR3 DNA follows: TGCAGCGTTGAAGGCAGAGTGAATGAGCAGTTCTTC. The V gene is TRBV29-1, the J gene TRBJ2-1; no firm D call. Germline values: CDR1 SQVTM, CDR2 ANQGSEA. The V and J ends lost 1 base and 7 bases respectively, with 8 bases between them. CDR3 length: 12 residues.

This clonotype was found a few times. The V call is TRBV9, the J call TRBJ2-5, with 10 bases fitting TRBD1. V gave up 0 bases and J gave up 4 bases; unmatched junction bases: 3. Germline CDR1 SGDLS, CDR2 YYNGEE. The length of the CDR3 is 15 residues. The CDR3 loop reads CASSVVGTGVETQYF. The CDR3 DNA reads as TGTGCCAGCAGCGTAGTCGGGACAGGGGTAGAGACCCAGTACTTC. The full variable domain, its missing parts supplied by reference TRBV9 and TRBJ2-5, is DSGVTQTPKHLITATGQRVTLRCSPRSGDLSVYWYQQSLDQGLQFLIQYYNGEERAKGNILERFSAQQFPDLHSELNLSSLELGDSALYFCASSVVGTGVETQYFGPGTRLLVL.

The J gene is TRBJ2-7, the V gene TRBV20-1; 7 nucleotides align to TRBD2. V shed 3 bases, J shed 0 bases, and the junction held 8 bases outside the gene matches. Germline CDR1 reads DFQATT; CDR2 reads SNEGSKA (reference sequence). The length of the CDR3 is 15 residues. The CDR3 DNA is TGCAGTGCTAGTTTTAGACTAGCTACCTCCTACGAGCAGTACTTC. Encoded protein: CSASFRLATSYEQYF.

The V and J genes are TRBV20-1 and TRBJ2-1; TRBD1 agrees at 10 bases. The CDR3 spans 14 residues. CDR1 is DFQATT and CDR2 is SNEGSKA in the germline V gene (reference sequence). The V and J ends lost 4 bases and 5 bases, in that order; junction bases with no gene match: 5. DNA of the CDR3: TGCAGTGCTATACGGGACAGGGGTAACAATGAGCAGTTCTTC. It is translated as CSAIRDRGNNEQFF.

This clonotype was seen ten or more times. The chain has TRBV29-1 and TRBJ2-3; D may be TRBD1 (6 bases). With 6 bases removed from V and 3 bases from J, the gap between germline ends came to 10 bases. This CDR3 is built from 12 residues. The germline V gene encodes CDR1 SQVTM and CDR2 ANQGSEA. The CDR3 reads CSVNTGTDTQYF. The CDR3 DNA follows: TGCAGCGTAAACACAGGGACAGATACGCAGTATTTT.